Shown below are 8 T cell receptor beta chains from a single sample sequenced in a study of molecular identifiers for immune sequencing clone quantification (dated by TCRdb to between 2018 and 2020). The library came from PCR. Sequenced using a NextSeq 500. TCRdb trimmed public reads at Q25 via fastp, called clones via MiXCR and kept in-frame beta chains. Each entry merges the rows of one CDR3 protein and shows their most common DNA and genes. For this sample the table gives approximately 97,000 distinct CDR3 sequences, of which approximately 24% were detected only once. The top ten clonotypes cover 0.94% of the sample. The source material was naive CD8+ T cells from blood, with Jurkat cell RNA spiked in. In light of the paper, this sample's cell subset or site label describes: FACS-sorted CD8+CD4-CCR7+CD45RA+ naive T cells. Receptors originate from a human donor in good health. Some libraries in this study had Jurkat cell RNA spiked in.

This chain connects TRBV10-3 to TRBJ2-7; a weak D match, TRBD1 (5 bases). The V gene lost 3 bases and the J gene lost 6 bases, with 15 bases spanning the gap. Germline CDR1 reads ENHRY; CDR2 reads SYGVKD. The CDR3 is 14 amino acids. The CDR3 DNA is TGTGCCATCAGTGACCCCACAGGATTGATCGAGCAGTACTTC. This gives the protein CAISDPTGLIEQYF.

The CDR3 coding sequence is TGTGCCAGCAGTCCATGGGGTCTTTATAGCAATCAGCCCCAGCATTTT. Protein: CASSPWGLYSNQPQHF. V and J are TRBV12-3 or TRBV12-4 and TRBJ1-5; D unclear. The CDR3 has 16 amino acids. V lost 5 bases, J lost 0 bases, and 14 bases lay in between.

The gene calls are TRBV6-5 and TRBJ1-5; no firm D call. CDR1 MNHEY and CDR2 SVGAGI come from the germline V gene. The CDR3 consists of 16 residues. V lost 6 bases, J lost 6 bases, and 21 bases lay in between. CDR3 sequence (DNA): TGTGCCAGCAGCCCCCACGACATGACGACGGGTCAGCCCCAGCATTTT. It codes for CASSPHDMTTGQPQHF.

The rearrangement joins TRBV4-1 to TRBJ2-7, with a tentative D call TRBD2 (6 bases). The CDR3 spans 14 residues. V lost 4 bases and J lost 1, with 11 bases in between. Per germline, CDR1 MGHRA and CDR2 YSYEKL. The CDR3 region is CASSLSGWSYEQYF. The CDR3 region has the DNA TGCGCCAGCAGCCTCAGCGGGTGGTCCTACGAGCAGTACTTC.

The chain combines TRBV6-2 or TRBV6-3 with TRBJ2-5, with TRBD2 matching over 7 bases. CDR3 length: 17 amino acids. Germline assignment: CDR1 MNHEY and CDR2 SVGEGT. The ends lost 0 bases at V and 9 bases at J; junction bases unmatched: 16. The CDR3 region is CASSYSIESYRGEPQYF. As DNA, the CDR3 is TGTGCCAGCAGTTACTCGATCGAGTCATACCGGGGGGAGCCCCAGTACTTC.

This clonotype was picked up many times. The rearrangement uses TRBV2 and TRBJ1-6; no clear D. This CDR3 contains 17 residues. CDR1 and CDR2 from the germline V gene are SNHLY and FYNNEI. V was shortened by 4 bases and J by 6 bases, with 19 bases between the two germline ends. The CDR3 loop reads CASSVRTDGITNSPLHF. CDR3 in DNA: TGTGCCAGCAGTGTCCGCACGGACGGCATCACTAATTCACCCCTCCACTTT.

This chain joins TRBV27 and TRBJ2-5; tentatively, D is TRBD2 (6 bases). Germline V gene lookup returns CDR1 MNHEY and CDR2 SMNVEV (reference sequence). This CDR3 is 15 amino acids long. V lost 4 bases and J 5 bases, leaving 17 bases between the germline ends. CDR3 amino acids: CASSSSGLYGETQYF. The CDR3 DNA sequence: TGTGCCAGCAGTTCATCCGGACTATACGGGGAGACCCAGTACTTC.

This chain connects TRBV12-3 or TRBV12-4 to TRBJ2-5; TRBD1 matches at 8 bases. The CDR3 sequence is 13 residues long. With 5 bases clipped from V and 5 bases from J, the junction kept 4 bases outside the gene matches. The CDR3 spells CASSRQGRETQYF. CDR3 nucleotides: TGTGCCAGCAGTAGACAGGGGAGGGAGACCCAGTACTTC.